The rows below give T cell receptor beta chains drawn from one sample of a study of cytomegalovirus exposure and HLA in healthy donors. Produced via immunoSEQ multiplex PCR; TCRdb's table is partial and in-frame only. The sample shows approximately 170,000 clones, 70% to 80% of them seen only once. The sequencing sample was made of PBMCs. Receptor source: a man between 40 and 49 years old in good health and CMV-seronegative. CDR3s include the opening cysteine and the closing phenylalanine or tryptophan. D genes are given only for firm matches. A row's size may be missing; if present it is once, few, many or a size class.

d_gene	v_gene	len	j_gene	abundance	CDR3nt	CDR3aa
TRBD1	TRBV27	13	TRBJ1-2	NA	TGTGCCAGCAGTTTTAGGGGGCTGTATGGCTACACCTTC	CASSFRGLYGYTF
NA	TRBV27	14	TRBJ2-7	NA	TGTGCCAGCAGTTTCTCAGGGCTTCTATACGAGCAGTACTTC	CASSFSGLLYEQYF
NA	TRBV4-2	13	TRBJ2-2	NA	TGTGCCAGCAGCCCGTTAGAGAGCGGGGAGCTGTTTTTT	CASSPLESGELFF
TRBD2	TRBV5-1	15	TRBJ2-1	NA	TGCGCCAGCAGCCCCTCGGGGCGGGAGTGGAATGAGCAGTTCTTC	CASSPSGREWNEQFF
TRBD1	TRBV2	14	TRBJ1-2	once	TGTGCCAGCAGGGAGGACAGGGGGCTTAATGGCTACACCTTC	CASREDRGLNGYTF
TRBD2	TRBV27	15	TRBJ2-7	NA	TGTGCCAGCAGTGAAGGACTAGCGGAGTTTGGCGAGCAGTACTTC	CASSEGLAEFGEQYF
TRBD1	TRBV7-2	15	TRBJ2-7	NA	TGTGCCAGCACCCACGACAGGGGCTTCTCCTACGAGCAGTACTTC	CASTHDRGFSYEQYF
NA	TRBV5-8	14	TRBJ1-4	NA	TGTGCCAGCAGCTTGGCCCTGCGCGGTGAAAAACTGTTTTTT	CASSLALRGEKLFF
NA	TRBV10-3	16	TRBJ1-1	few	TGTGCCATCAGTGAGTCAGGAGGGCGCCCTAACACTGAAGCTTTCTTT	CAISESGGRPNTEAFF
NA	TRBV9	12	TRBJ1-1	NA	TGTGCCAGCTCTAGGGGGAACACTGAAGCTTTCTTT	CASSRGNTEAFF
TRBD2	TRBV7-3	15	TRBJ2-7	once	TGTGCCAGCAGCTTAAGGGGGGGGACTCTATACGAGCAGTACTTC	CASSLRGGTLYEQYF
NA	TRBV19	14	TRBJ1-1	few	TGTGCCAGTACCCAGTACTCCGGACAAGACGAAGCTTTCTTT	CASTQYSGQDEAFF
TRBD2	TRBV11-1	15	TRBJ2-3	NA	TGTGCCAGCAGTAGGGCACGCGGGAGGCCAGATACGCAGTATTTT	CASSRARGRPDTQYF
NA	TRBV10-3	14	TRBJ1-1	NA	TGTGCCACTAAACAGAGTCCTGTGAACACTGAAGCTTTCTTT	CATKQSPVNTEAFF
NA	TRBV4-2	16	TRBJ1-1	few	TGTGCCAGCAGCCATGCTGGGGGGGGAATGAACACTGAAGCTTTCTTT	CASSHAGGGMNTEAFF
NA	TRBV10-3	16	TRBJ1-3	few	TGTGCCATCAGTGAGATTTCCAGGGTAACGGGAAACACCATATATTTT	CAISEISRVTGNTIYF
NA	TRBV6-6	13	TRBJ1-5	few	TGTGCCAGCGACAGTGGGGTAGGTCAGCCCCAGCATTTT	CASDSGVGQPQHF
TRBD2	TRBV11-3	16	TRBJ2-1	NA	TGTGCCAGCAGCTTGATTGGCGGGAGGGGCAACAATGAGCAGTTCTTC	CASSLIGGRGNNEQFF
NA	TRBV19	11	TRBJ2-1	NA	TGTGCCAGTAGTATTTTTAGTGAGCAGTTCTTC	CASSIFSEQFF
NA	TRBV21-1	17	TRBJ2-1	few	TGTGCCAGCAGCAAAGCGCCTGGGGAGCGGGCGTACAATGAGCAGTTCTTC	CASSKAPGERAYNEQFF
TRBD2	TRBV6-5	14	TRBJ2-2	few	TGTGCCAGCAGCTTAGCGGGAGGTGCCGGGGAGCTGTTTTTT	CASSLAGGAGELFF
TRBD2	TRBV7-8	15	TRBJ2-7	NA	TGTGCCAGCAGCCCGTTGACTAGCGGCACCTACGAGCAGTACTTC	CASSPLTSGTYEQYF
TRBD2	TRBV6-5	14	TRBJ2-1	NA	TGTGCCAGCAGTTACTCAGGACTAGTAGATGAGCAGTTCTTC	CASSYSGLVDEQFF
NA	TRBV18	17	TRBJ1-1	NA	TGTGCCAGCTCACTAAGTCGGGTCTTGGGCAGGGACACTGAAGCTTTCTTT	CASSLSRVLGRDTEAFF
TRBD1	TRBV6-5	11	TRBJ1-1	NA	TGTGCCAGCAGGGGGGACAGGGAAGCTTTCTTT	CASRGDREAFF
NA	TRBV28	13	TRBJ1-2	NA	TGTGCCAGCACTCATCGGGACATTGGGGGCTACACCTTC	CASTHRDIGGYTF
NA	TRBV27	15	TRBJ2-1	NA	TGTGCCAGCAGTTTATTGACCTCGGCAGGCAATGAGCAGTTCTTC	CASSLLTSAGNEQFF
TRBD2	TRBV4-2	16	TRBJ2-1	NA	TGTGCCAGCAGCCCCGGAGCGGGATCCTCCTACAATGAGCAGTTCTTC	CASSPGAGSSYNEQFF
NA	TRBV6-5	15	TRBJ2-1	NA	TGTGCCAGCAGGGACTACTTGAGCTCCTACAATGAGCAGTTCTTC	CASRDYLSSYNEQFF
TRBD1	TRBV6-1	14	TRBJ1-1	once	TGTGCCAGCAGTGTACGACAGGGCCAAGGAGAAGCTTTCTTT	CASSVRQGQGEAFF
TRBD2	TRBV19	16	TRBJ2-7	NA	TGTGCCAGTAGTCCACGGACTAGCCAGAGCTCCTACGAGCAGTACTTC	CASSPRTSQSSYEQYF
NA	TRBV6-1	13	TRBJ1-5	NA	TGTGCCAGCAGTGATATAAGCAATCAGCCCCAGCATTTT	CASSDISNQPQHF
TRBD1	TRBV9	15	TRBJ1-5	NA	TGTGCCAGCAGCGTAGTGGAGGGGGCGAATCAGCCCCAGCATTTT	CASSVVEGANQPQHF
NA	TRBV6-1	13	TRBJ2-5	few	TGTGCCAGCATACAGGGCTCAGGAGAGACCCAGTACTTC	CASIQGSGETQYF
TRBD1	TRBV25-1	14	TRBJ1-1	NA	TGTGCCACCAGGGGGGAGGATGTTAACACTGAAGCTTTCTTT	CATRGEDVNTEAFF
NA	TRBV4-1	15	TRBJ2-4	NA	TGCGCCAGCAGCCATATATGGACAGAGGGGGACATTCAGTACTTC	CASSHIWTEGDIQYF
TRBD2	TRBV5-6	14	TRBJ2-4	NA	TGTGCCAGCAGCTTGTCGGGGGGCAAAAACATTCAGTACTTC	CASSLSGGKNIQYF
NA	TRBV7-9	16	TRBJ2-1	NA	TGTTCCAGCAGCTTAGACGCCGGGAGAGCCTACAATGAGCAGTTCTTC	CSSSLDAGRAYNEQFF
TRBD2	TRBV10-3	17	TRBJ2-1	NA	TGTGCCATCAGTGAGTCGGGTGGGAGGGCCAGGTACAATGAGCAGTTCTTC	CAISESGGRARYNEQFF
TRBD2	TRBV11-2	14	TRBJ2-1	NA	TGTGCCAGCCGACTAGCGGGAGGGAGGAATGAGCAGTTCTTC	CASRLAGGRNEQFF
TRBD1	TRBV30	12	TRBJ1-1	few	TGTGCCAGGGGACAGAAGAACACTGAAGCTTTCTTT	CARGQKNTEAFF
NA	TRBV7-6	16	TRBJ2-3	NA	TGTGCCAGCAGCTCCCGGGGAAGGATCAGCACAGATACGCAGTATTTT	CASSSRGRISTDTQYF
NA	TRBV6-4	14	TRBJ2-3	NA	TGTGCCAGCAGTGGAACCCCTGAGGGGGGGGCGCAGTATTTT	CASSGTPEGGAQYF